The 20 T cell receptor beta chains presented below share a single source sample, sequenced in a study of monozygotic twins with inflammatory bowel disease. From the 5' RACE reads, TCRdb lists one entry per CDR3 protein and no DNA. The sample totals approximately 300,000 distinct CDR3 sequences. Sequenced input: blood. Receptor source: a human donor with ulcerative colitis or Crohn's disease, or a healthy co-twin of an affected twin (not recorded which).

The chain joins TRBV5-1 to TRBJ2-3; TCRdb returns TRBD1, unconfirmable since there is no DNA. Germline CDR1 SGHRS, CDR2 YFSETQ. The CDR3 extends over 17 amino acids. The CDR3 spells CASSFPVDRGWTDTQYF.

The CDR3: CASSKGGGQGDDTGELFF. The chain couples TRBV21-1 to TRBJ2-2; TCRdb designates TRBD1, a call that cannot be tested without DNA. TRBV21-1 is listed as a pseudogene. The length of the CDR3 is 18 residues.

This rearrangement joins TRBV20-1 to TRBJ2-5; TCRdb's D gene call, TRBD1, goes unchecked for lack of DNA. Germline CDR1 and CDR2: DFQATT and SNEGSKA (reference sequence). This CDR3 is built from 19 residues. CDR3 sequence reads: CSARDLGRGASYDAETQYF.

The genes are TRBV6-1 and TRBJ1-5; TCRdb picks TRBD1, but there is no DNA to check that call. CDR1 MNHNS and CDR2 SASEGT come from the germline V gene. The CDR3 has 16 residues. CDR3 in amino acids: CASSPHLEGRGQPQHF.

V is TRBV7-2 and J is TRBJ2-1. The CDR3 runs 17 residues. Germline V lookup: CDR1 SGHTA, CDR2 FQGNSA. The CDR3 spells CASSSSRLRHRGNEQFF.

The rearrangement uses TRBV4-3 and TRBJ2-1; TCRdb selects TRBD2, and the lack of DNA leaves this call unchecked. The V gene's germline CDR1 is LGHNA and CDR2 YSLEER. CDR3 length equals 16 residues. The CDR3 reads CASSQDPTSGYNEQFF.

The CDR3 loop is CASSPRQGVVYGYTF. The V call is TRBV5-1, the J call TRBJ1-2; without DNA, the TCRdb call of TRBD1 cannot be checked. There are 15 residues in the CDR3. CDR1 and CDR2 (germline): SGHRS, YFSETQ.

The chain combines TRBV27 with TRBJ1-3. Germline V gene data show CDR1 as MNHEY and CDR2 as SMNVEV (reference sequence). The CDR3 is 13 amino acids. The CDR3 spells CASSLSGGNTIYF.

V and J are TRBV6-1 and TRBJ2-7. Germline loops: CDR1 MNHNS, CDR2 SASEGT. CDR3 length equals 14 residues. CDR3 amino acids: CASRETGTSYEQYF.

The chain carries TRBV27 and TRBJ2-1; TCRdb's D gene call, TRBD1, goes unchecked for lack of DNA. Germline-derived CDR1 and CDR2 are MNHEY and SMNVEV (reference sequence). This CDR3 is 16 amino acids long. The CDR3 loop reads CASRPRTGLAYNEQFF.

The V call is TRBV4-3, the J call TRBJ2-2. This CDR3 region has 16 residues. CDR1 is LGHNA and CDR2 is YSLEER in the germline V gene. Here the CDR3 reads CASSRGVKRNTGELFF.

V usage is TRBV28 and J usage is TRBJ1-5; the TCRdb D gene call, TRBD1, has no DNA to confirm it. The CDR3 covers 16 residues. From germline, CDR1 is MDHEN and CDR2 SYDVKM. This CDR3 is CASNAWALRSNQPQHF.

The chain employs TRBV11-2 and TRBJ2-3. Looked up from germline, CDR1 is SGHAT and CDR2 is FQNNGV. The CDR3 runs to 15 residues. The CDR3 region is CASSGAWGGTDTQYF. Supplemented by reference TRBV11-2 and TRBJ2-3, the full variable domain reads EAGVAQSPRYKIIEKRQSVAFWCNPISGHATLYWYQQILGQGPKLLIQFQNNGVVDDSQLPKDRFSAERLKGVDSTLKIQPAKLEDSAVYLCASSGAWGGTDTQYFGPGTRLTVL.

The chain is built from TRBV7-8 and TRBJ2-1; TCRdb's D gene call, TRBD2, goes unchecked for lack of DNA. Per germline, CDR1 SGHVS and CDR2 FQNEAQ. The CDR3 totals 15 residues. This chain's CDR3 is CASSSTRHPTGEQFF.

CDR3 in amino acids: CASLRGQGNTGELFF. The J gene is TRBJ2-2, the V gene TRBV6-1; TCRdb reports TRBD1, a call that lacks DNA to check it against. The CDR3 is made up of 15 amino acids. The germline gives CDR1 MNHNS, CDR2 SASEGT.

This chain uses TRBV4-3 with TRBJ1-6. There are 14 residues in the CDR3. The V gene's germline CDR1 is LGHNA and CDR2 YSLEER. The CDR3: CASSGHSYNSPLHF.

The chain recombines TRBV24-1 with TRBJ2-1; TCRdb gives TRBD1 as the D gene, but with no DNA this cannot be confirmed. The CDR3 sequence is 20 residues long. CDR1 is KGHDR, CDR2 SFDVKD, per germline. CDR3 sequence reads: CATSDPVGTGASSTYNEQFF.

This sequence joins TRBV6-4 and TRBJ2-3; TCRdb's assignment of TRBD2 cannot be checked, as there is no DNA. The CDR3 is 12 amino acids. Germline CDR1 and CDR2: MRHNA and SNTAGT. The CDR3 here is CASSDERDTQYF.

The chain links TRBV9 to TRBJ2-1; the TRBD1 assignment by TCRdb is unverifiable without DNA. The germline V gene encodes CDR1 SGDLS and CDR2 YYNGEE. The CDR3 is 15 amino acids. CDR3: CASSVASRGGNEQFF.

The rearrangement uses TRBV19 and TRBJ2-7; no DNA is available, so the TRBD2 call from TCRdb remains unchecked. Germline V gene lookup returns CDR1 LNHDA and CDR2 SQIVND (reference sequence). The CDR3 has 15 residues. CDR3 sequence: CASSPLAGYLSEQYF. The complete variable domain, with remaining parts taken from reference TRBV19 and TRBJ2-7, reads DGGITQSPKYLFRKEGQNVTLSCEQNLNHDAMYWYRQDPGQGLRLIYYSQIVNDFQKGDIAEGYSVSREKKESFPLTVTSAQKNPTAFYLCASSPLAGYLSEQYFGPGTRLTVT.